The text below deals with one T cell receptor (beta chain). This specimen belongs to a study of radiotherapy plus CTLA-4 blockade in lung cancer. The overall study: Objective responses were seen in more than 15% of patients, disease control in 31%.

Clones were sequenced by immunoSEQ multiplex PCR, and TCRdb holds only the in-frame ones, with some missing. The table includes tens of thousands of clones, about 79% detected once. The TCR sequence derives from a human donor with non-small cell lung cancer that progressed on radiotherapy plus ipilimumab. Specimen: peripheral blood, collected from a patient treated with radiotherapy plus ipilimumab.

The CDR3 spells CASSLDGLAKNIQYF. In nucleotides, the CDR3 is TGCGCCAGCAGCTTGGACGGATTAGCCAAAAACATTCAGTACTTC. The J gene is TRBJ2-4, the V gene TRBV5-1; D unclear. V dropped 0 bases and J dropped 0 bases, with 7 bases sitting between them. CDR3 length: 15 residues. Germline V gene data show CDR1 as SGHRS and CDR2 as YFSETQ.